This record looks at one T cell receptor beta chain sequence and its context. The antigen is unknown. This sample is drawn from a study of CD8 T cells in Susac syndrome. An amount of RNA that ranged from roughly 0.5 to 1 ug was reverse transcribed with random hexamers. TCRdb reprocessed the immunoSEQ multiplex PCR reads with MiXCR, giving one entry per CDR3 protein. This table holds 210,000 or so distinct CDR3 sequences, 94% found once. Looked up from germline, CDR1 is LGHNA and CDR2 is YNFKEQ. V was cut by 0 bases and J by 8 bases, with 11 bases left in between. The CDR3 sequence is 15 residues long. Notes on the study in general: No clonal expansion appeared among CD4+ T cells in Susac patients.

This receptor was taken from a human donor with Susac syndrome. Input material: CD4+ T cells from PBMCs. The chain recombines TRBV4-2 with TRBJ1-6; D uncertain. The CDR3 here is CASSQEPGRDSPLHF. CDR3 nucleotides: TGTGCCAGCAGCCAAGAGCCGGGAAGGGATTCACCCCTCCACTTT.